Reported below is one T cell receptor (beta chain). Germline assignment: CDR1 KGHDR and CDR2 SFDVKD. This CDR3 region has 13 residues. The V and J ends lost 4 bases and 2 bases respectively, with 6 bases between them. Individual cDNA molecules each carried unique molecular identifiers attached by the library. Each CDR3 protein is one row after TCRdb ran MiXCR on the reads. The table has some 670 distinct CDR3 sequences, 65% to 70% seen once. Treatment meaning: therapeutic diphenylcyclopropenone sensitization with weekly scalp DPC. This sample is drawn from a study of human T cells and chemical hapten exposure.

Sequenced here: whole blood, sampled before DPC sensitization or 2, 6, or about 24 weeks after (not recorded which). The sequence was obtained from an adult with alopecia areata. Some clones in this sample may be carry-over from other donors' samples. This table probably holds off-target reads from a library built for another chain. The V call is TRBV24-1, the J call TRBJ2-3, with D unresolved. The CDR3 here is CATSDLTTDTQYF. The CDR3 coding sequence is TGTGCCACCAGTGACCTGACCACAGATACGCAGTATTTT.